The present T cell receptor (beta chain) was sequenced within a study of blood T cell repertoires in COVID-19. For the study at large: Spain, Italy and the United States supplied samples that represented acute and convalescent COVID-19.

Clones were read by immunoSEQ multiplex PCR, and TCRdb kept only the in-frame ones, dropping some. The repertoire holds roughly 160,000 clones, with 82% as singletons. Participant ages covered about 18 to 89 years across around 22 US areas. Categorization into cohorts depended on clinical history that participants reported. Germline values: CDR1 SNHLY, CDR2 FYNNEI. The V end lost 2 bases, the J end lost 1 base, and 9 bases lay between the germline ends. The CDR3 runs 14 residues. The origin of this receptor is a man aged 55 to 70 who had recovered from COVID-19. Sample: PBMCs or T cells enriched from blood (not recorded which). The V gene is TRBV2, the J gene TRBJ2-7; D unclear. CDR3 nucleotides: TGTGCCAGCAGTGAAAGCCGTTTGTCCTACGAGCAGTACTTC. Encoded protein: CASSESRLSYEQYF.